This T cell receptor (beta chain) was observed in a study of shared clonotypes between healthy human individuals. Trimming stripped 3 bases from V and 5 bases from J, with 11 bases between. The CDR3 is made up of 14 amino acids. Per the germline V gene, CDR1 is LGHNT and CDR2 is FRNRAP. Clones were read by immunoSEQ multiplex PCR, and TCRdb kept only the in-frame ones, dropping some. The sample gives over 800,000 clones, around 93% of which show up once; less than 25% is in the top ten. CD45RO-negative CD8 cells positively selected for CCR7 made up the naive population, which excluded terminally differentiated effector memory CD45RA+ cells.

The TCR was taken from a man aged 25-45 years in good health. V and J are TRBV12-5 and TRBJ2-1; D not certain. The specimen was naive CD8+ T cells sorted from blood. The CDR3 DNA reads as TGTGCTAGTGGTTTTTCACCTACGGACAATGAGCAGTTCTTC. Translated: CASGFSPTDNEQFF.